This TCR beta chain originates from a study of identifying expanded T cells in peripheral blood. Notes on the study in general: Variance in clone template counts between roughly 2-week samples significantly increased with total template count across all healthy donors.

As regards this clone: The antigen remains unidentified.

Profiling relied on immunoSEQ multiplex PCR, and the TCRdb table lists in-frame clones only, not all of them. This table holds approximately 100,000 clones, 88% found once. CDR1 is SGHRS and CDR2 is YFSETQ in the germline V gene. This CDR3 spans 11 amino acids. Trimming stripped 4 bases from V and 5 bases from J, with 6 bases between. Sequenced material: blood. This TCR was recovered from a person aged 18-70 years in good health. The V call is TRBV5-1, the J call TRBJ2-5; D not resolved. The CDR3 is CASSLIETQYF. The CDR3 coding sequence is TGCGCCAGCAGCCTCATTGAGACCCAGTACTTC. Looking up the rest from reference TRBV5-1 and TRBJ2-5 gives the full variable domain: KAGVTQTPRYLIKTRGQQVTLSCSPISGHRSVSWYQQTPGQGLQFLFEYFSETQRNKGNFPGRFSGRQFSNSRSEMNVSTLELGDSALYLCASSLIETQYFGPGTRLLVL.